This is a list of T cell receptor beta chains from one sample in a study of shared clonotypes between healthy human individuals. Assay used: immunoSEQ multiplex PCR; TCRdb lists only in-frame clones, some missing. The sample gives about 680,000 clones, less than 80% of which show up once; around 2% is in the top ten. The sample consisted of memory CD4+ T cells sorted from blood. The source of these receptors is a woman under 40 in good health. The CDR3 runs from the conserved cysteine through the conserved F or W. Fields, in order: clone size, V gene, J gene, D gene, CDR3 protein, CDR3 DNA. The D gene is left open where the match is weak. Rows may omit the clone size; those that give it use once, few, many or a size class.

NA	TRBV7-2	TRBJ2-2	NA	CASSLYSANTGELFF	TGTGCCAGCAGCTTATATAGCGCGAACACCGGGGAGCTGTTTTTT
NA	TRBV9	TRBJ1-1	NA	CASSPRHVNTEAFF	TGTGCCAGCAGCCCAAGACACGTGAACACTGAAGCTTTCTTT
NA	TRBV2	TRBJ1-2	NA	CASLGSYGYTF	TGTGCCAGCTTGGGATCCTATGGCTACACCTTC
few	TRBV4-1	TRBJ1-1	NA	CASRMTANTEAFF	TGCGCCAGCCGTATGACCGCGAACACTGAAGCTTTCTTT
NA	TRBV28	TRBJ2-3	NA	CASSGLQGFYTQYF	TGTGCCAGCAGTGGATTACAGGGTTTTTATACGCAGTATTTT
few	TRBV29-1	TRBJ2-2	NA	CSVVPMNTGELFF	TGCAGCGTTGTTCCGATGAACACCGGGGAGCTGTTTTTT
NA	TRBV5-1	TRBJ2-1	NA	CASSLAQRDNEQFF	TGCGCCAGCAGCTTGGCCCAGCGGGACAATGAGCAGTTCTTC
few	TRBV5-1	TRBJ1-5	TRBD1	CASSSETGPNQPQHF	TGCGCCAGCAGCTCGGAGACAGGGCCGAATCAGCCCCAGCATTTT
NA	TRBV5-1	TRBJ2-5	TRBD1	CASSPHLTGGEAETQYF	TGCGCCAGCAGCCCCCACCTGACAGGGGGCGAGGCGGAGACCCAGTACTTC
few	TRBV5-4	TRBJ2-1	NA	CASSFGGLSYNEQFF	TGTGCCAGCAGCTTCGGGGGACTCTCCTACAATGAGCAGTTCTTC
NA	TRBV7-9	TRBJ1-1	NA	CASSSLTSYTEAFF	TGTGCCAGCAGCTCCCTCACATCGTACACTGAAGCTTTCTTT
NA	TRBV11-2	TRBJ2-2	NA	CASSLVRGPDTGELFF	TGTGCCAGCAGCTTAGTTAGGGGACCAGACACCGGGGAGCTGTTTTTT
few	TRBV5-6	TRBJ2-7	NA	CASSPLPSTRQIYEQYF	TGTGCCAGCAGCCCACTGCCCAGCACCCGGCAAATCTACGAGCAGTACTTC
many	TRBV10-2	TRBJ2-5	NA	CASMVTALQETQYF	TGCGCCAGCATGGTTACGGCCCTACAAGAGACCCAGTACTTC
NA	TRBV6-1	TRBJ2-7	NA	CASGIYEQYF	TGTGCCAGCGGAATATACGAGCAGTACTTC
NA	TRBV28	TRBJ1-4	TRBD1	CASSFGQGAEKLFF	TGTGCCAGCAGTTTTGGACAGGGGGCTGAAAAACTGTTTTTT
NA	TRBV2	TRBJ1-3	NA	CASSEALLGAPQGGNTIYF	TGTGCCAGCAGTGAAGCGCTTCTGGGGGCGCCGCAAGGTGGAAACACCATATATTTT
NA	TRBV5-4	TRBJ1-1	NA	CASSPQAGVTEAFF	TGTGCCAGCAGCCCACAGGCGGGGGTCACTGAAGCTTTCTTT
few	TRBV2	TRBJ2-1	NA	CASSGFDSNEQFF	TGTGCCAGCAGTGGGTTCGACTCCAATGAGCAGTTCTTC
NA	TRBV19	TRBJ1-5	NA	CASSVGNQPQHF	TGTGCCAGTAGTGTAGGGAATCAGCCCCAGCATTTT
NA	TRBV5-1	TRBJ1-1	NA	CASSRAGGRGVTEAFF	TGCGCCAGCAGCCGCGCGGGGGGAAGAGGGGTCACTGAAGCTTTCTTT
NA	TRBV27	TRBJ2-7	TRBD2	CASSRLAGDDEQYF	TGTGCCAGCAGCAGACTAGCGGGAGATGACGAGCAGTACTTC
NA	TRBV19	TRBJ2-1	NA	CASFHYLGRLFRNEQFF	TGTGCCAGTTTTCATTATTTGGGTCGTTTATTTAGGAATGAGCAGTTCTTC
NA	TRBV19	TRBJ2-6	NA	CASLLGAAGANVLTF	TGTGCCAGTCTCTTGGGGGCTGCCGGGGCCAACGTCCTGACTTTC
NA	TRBV28	TRBJ2-7	TRBD1	CASSPMDRNSYEQYF	TGTGCCAGCAGTCCGATGGACAGGAACTCCTACGAGCAGTACTTC
NA	TRBV9	TRBJ2-1	NA	CASSVGGTVYNEQFF	TGTGCCAGCAGCGTTGGCGGGACAGTCTACAATGAGCAGTTCTTC
NA	TRBV28	TRBJ1-2	NA	CASSTTGARTF	TGTGCCAGCAGTACCACAGGAGCTCGGACCTTC
NA	TRBV19	TRBJ2-1	NA	CASRKGHSGSFEQFF	TGTGCCAGTAGAAAGGGACATTCAGGGTCGTTTGAGCAGTTCTTC
once	TRBV18	TRBJ1-1	NA	CASSPSRTVEAFF	TGTGCCAGCTCACCCTCCAGGACCGTCGAAGCTTTCTTT
once	TRBV18	TRBJ2-2	TRBD2	CASSPRLAPTGELFF	TGTGCCAGCTCACCCCGACTAGCGCCCACCGGGGAGCTGTTTTTT
NA	TRBV30	TRBJ2-5	NA	CAWRGQATQYF	TGTGCCTGGAGGGGGCAGGCGACCCAGTACTTC
NA	TRBV9	TRBJ2-5	TRBD2	CASSPRSSGETQYF	TGTGCCAGCAGCCCCCGATCTAGCGGGGAGACCCAGTACTTC
NA	TRBV7-7	TRBJ2-7	NA	CASSRAGSPYEQYF	TGTGCCAGCAGCCGTGCGGGTAGCCCCTACGAGCAGTACTTC
few	TRBV4-1	TRBJ2-1	TRBD2	CASSPAIAGSYNEQFF	TGCGCCAGCAGCCCGGCCATAGCGGGGTCCTACAATGAGCAGTTCTTC
NA	TRBV7-2	TRBJ2-1	NA	CASSRQRGEEQFF	TGTGCCAGCAGCCGCCAGAGGGGGGAGGAGCAGTTCTTC
once	TRBV5-4	TRBJ2-5	NA	CASSLTKSGGRWETQYF	TGTGCCAGCAGCTTGACAAAAAGCGGTGGGAGGTGGGAGACCCAGTACTTC
NA	TRBV4-1	TRBJ2-5	NA	CASSQGWTEETQYF	TGCGCCAGCAGCCAAGGTTGGACGGAAGAGACCCAGTACTTC